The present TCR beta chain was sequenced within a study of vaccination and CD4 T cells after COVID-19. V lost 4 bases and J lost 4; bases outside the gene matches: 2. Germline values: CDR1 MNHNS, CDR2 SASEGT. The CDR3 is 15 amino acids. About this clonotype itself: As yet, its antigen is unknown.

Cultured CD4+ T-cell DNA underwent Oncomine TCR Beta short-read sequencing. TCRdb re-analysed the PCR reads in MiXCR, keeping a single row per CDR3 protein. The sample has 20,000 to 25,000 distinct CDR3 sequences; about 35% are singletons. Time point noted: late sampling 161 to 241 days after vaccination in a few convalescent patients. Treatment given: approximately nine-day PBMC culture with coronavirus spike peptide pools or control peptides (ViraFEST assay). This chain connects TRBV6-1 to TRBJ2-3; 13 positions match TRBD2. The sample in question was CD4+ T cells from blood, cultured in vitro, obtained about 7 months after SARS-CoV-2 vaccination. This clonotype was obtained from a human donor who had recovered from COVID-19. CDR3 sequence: CASSGTSGRADTQYF. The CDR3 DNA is TGTGCCAGCAGTGGGACTAGCGGGAGAGCAGATACGCAGTATTTT.